This T cell receptor (beta chain) stems from a study of post-analysis software for immune sequencing data (dated by TCRdb to the mid-2010s). Regarding the complete study: Recorded disease courses included relapsing-remitting, secondary progressive and progressive-relapsing multiple sclerosis, with some patients lacking subtype annotation. Patient repertoires were compared against roughly 11 previously published healthy control repertoires from donors aged about 6 to 28 years. A subset of samples was prepared in parallel using single-end sample barcoding, then pooled and co-amplified after Illumina adapter ligation.

Libraries came from PCR. Sequencing was carried out with an Illumina HiSeq 2500. To reduce PCR and sequencing biases, unique molecular identifiers were incorporated into the TCR beta cDNA libraries. Per 1 to 10 million input T cells, roughly 500,000 cDNA molecules were obtained, such that each molecule approximated one T cell. The same protocol used for the earlier healthy control dataset was applied to prepare and sequence the patient libraries. Within a given batch, samples were prepared together, multiplexed and sequenced on the same HiSeq lane. The paper's processing steps were these. Raw barcoded reads were processed with MIGEC, and single-read molecular identifier groups were discarded before consensus assembly and CDR3 extraction. Clonotype tables were post-analysed with VDJtools, normalizing diversity by down-sampling all datasets to the smallest sample size. To correct batch-related cross-sample contamination, repertoire overlap clustering matched CDR3 amino acid sequences but not nucleotide sequences. The public reads were reprocessed in TCRdb via fastp at Q25 and MiXCR, keeping in-frame beta chains. Identical CDR3 proteins give one entry, which carries the most common genes and DNA. The V and J calls were determined by TCRdb, not by the authors. The sample table shows more than 450,000 distinct CDR3 sequences, and approximately 31% are seen once. In total, the top ten clones hold 4.5% to 7.5% of the sample.

The germline V gene (reference sequence) specifies LNHNV as CDR1 and YYDKDF as CDR2. The germline ends are 13 bases apart after V is trimmed by 3 bases and J by 1 base. The cysteine opens and the phenylalanine closes a CDR3 of 16 amino acids. The read is trimmed to its CDR3 DNA, 48 bases read in frame from base 1. To demonstrate the VDJtools post-analysis software, the study profiled TCR beta repertoires from the peripheral blood of around 13 young patients with multiple sclerosis. The multiple sclerosis patients were children and adolescents between roughly 6 and 15 years of age. As to this clonotype: Its target antigen remains unknown. No clone much larger than this one lies a single base away; base qualities are absent.

The full study reports these points: Compared with controls, multiple sclerosis patients had significantly lower normalized Chao1 diversity, a finding suggesting substantial peripheral T-cell clonal expansion. Strong co-clustering of samples prepared in the same batch was shown by direct clustering with F measure, prompting a batch-effect correction. Roughly 5 TRBV segments, including TRBV5-6, TRBV5-1 and TRBV20-1, were significantly more frequent in patients than controls. The control group was slightly older than the multiple sclerosis patient group.

This receptor was identified in a girl younger than 18 with multiple sclerosis. The chain links TRBV15 with TRBJ1-5; the D gene cannot be resolved reliably. Sequenced material: blood. CDR3 loop: CATSSRGVTSNQPQHF. The DNA sequence follows: TGTGCCACCAGCAGTCGTGGAGTCACGAGCAATCAGCCCCAGCATTTT.